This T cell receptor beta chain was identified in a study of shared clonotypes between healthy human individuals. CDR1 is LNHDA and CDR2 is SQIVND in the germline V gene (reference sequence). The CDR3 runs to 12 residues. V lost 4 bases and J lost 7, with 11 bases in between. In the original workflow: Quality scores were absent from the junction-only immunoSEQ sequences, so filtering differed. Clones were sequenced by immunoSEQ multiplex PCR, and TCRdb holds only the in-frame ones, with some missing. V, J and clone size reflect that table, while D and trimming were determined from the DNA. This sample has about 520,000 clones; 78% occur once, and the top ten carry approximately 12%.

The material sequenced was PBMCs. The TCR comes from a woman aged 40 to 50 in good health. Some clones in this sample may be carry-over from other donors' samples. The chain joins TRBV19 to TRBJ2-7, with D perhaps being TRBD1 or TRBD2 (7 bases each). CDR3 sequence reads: CASSRQGGEQYF. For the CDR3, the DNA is TGTGCCAGTAGTAGACAGGGAGGGGAGCAGTACTTC.